A selection of T cell receptor beta chains follows, all from one sample in a study of T cell responses to AZD1222 COVID-19 vaccine. Measured with immunoSEQ multiplex PCR; TCRdb has only the in-frame clones, and not every one. The table has 150,000 to 180,000 clones, roughly nine tenths seen once; the top ten hold approximately 17%. The sequenced sample was peripheral blood, obtained on day 0 of AZD1222 vaccination. These receptors came from an adult in good health. The conserved cysteine and the conserved F or W are not part of the CDR3 here. Fields, in order: V gene, J gene, CDR3 protein.

>TRBV5-1|TRBJ2-3
ASSPSGTGVLDTQY
>TRBV20-1|TRBJ1-5
SASLPGQGTYQPQH
>TRBV10-3|TRBJ2-7
AISESSGKGYEQY
>TRBV3-1/TRBV3-2|TRBJ1-1
ASSSRGALNTEAF
>TRBV7-8|TRBJ2-5
ASSPSGGEETQY
>TRBV25-1|TRBJ1-5
ASSEWGSVGNQPQH
>TRBV27|TRBJ1-3
ASSLSGGRHSGNTIY
>TRBV2|TRBJ1-6
ATVGTGGKGSPLH
>TRBV6-5|TRBJ1-4
ASSLDRGGNEKLF
>TRBV7-8|TRBJ1-5
ASSLQEGNQPQH
>TRBV2|TRBJ2-7
ARRDSAYEQY
>TRBV29-1|TRBJ1-4
SVLGGLEEKLF
>TRBV18|TRBJ1-2
ASSLAVQGSLGYT
>TRBV11-2|TRBJ1-5
ASSPGYGQPQH
>TRBV5-6|TRBJ1-5
ASSFSGLYSNQPQH
>TRBV9|TRBJ1-4
ASSSGTGSMAELF
>TRBV7-2|TRBJ1-5
ASSLWRFSNQPQH
>TRBV12-2|TRBJ1-6
ASRLPRTGGWSYNSPLH
>TRBV23-1|TRBJ2-7
ASSQSTGTDYYEQY
>TRBV21-1|TRBJ2-5
ASTEGETQY
>TRBV7-7|TRBJ2-7
ASSPAEASEQY
>TRBV18|TRBJ2-1
ASSLRLGPGEQF
>TRBV28|TRBJ2-7
ASSLDGYEQY
>TRBV28|TRBJ1-5
ASSLWARQGGQPQH
>TRBV3-1/TRBV3-2|TRBJ2-7
ASSQDRGPYEQY
>TRBV30|TRBJ1-6
AWTGPGTGYNSPLH
>TRBV24-1|TRBJ2-2
ATWTAGELF
>TRBV2|TRBJ1-1
ASGGRTGLTEAF
>TRBV23-1|TRBJ2-7
ASPRGGRKHEQY
>TRBV6-5|TRBJ2-2
ASSYGRRNTGELF
>TRBV2|TRBJ1-1
ASSVGGEAF
>TRBV14|TRBJ1-1
ASSPPGAEAF
>TRBV3-1/TRBV3-2|TRBJ1-1
ASSPTYGNTEAF
>TRBV7-9|TRBJ1-2
ASSLVTDRGLGYT
>TRBV7-6|TRBJ1-1
ASSLTGRSNTEAF
>TRBV4-3|TRBJ1-2
ASSASIGVSYGYT
>TRBV11-3|TRBJ2-7
ASSQLAEQY
>TRBV5-1|TRBJ1-3
ASSLPGNSGNTIY
>TRBV3-1/TRBV3-2|TRBJ2-3
ASSQDIGGGTDTQY
>TRBV24-1|TRBJ1-1
ATSDPGQGGDTEAF
>TRBV19|TRBJ2-1
ASSTPLAEQF
>TRBV7-8|TRBJ2-3
ASSELGTRDTDTQY
>TRBV9|TRBJ1-2
ASTSGGGNNYGYT
>TRBV7-3|TRBJ2-3
ASSLQGAHTDTQY
>TRBV18|TRBJ1-1
ASSSGMNTEAF
>TRBV9|TRBJ2-7
ASSVGQQSYEQY
>TRBV11-2|TRBJ1-4
ASSLERQGGKLF
>TRBV19|TRBJ1-5
ASSVEMTSNQPQH
>TRBV6-5|TRBJ1-6
ASTIGNNSPLH
>TRBV11-3|TRBJ1-1
ASSKDRDRNTEAF
>TRBV5-4|TRBJ2-6
ASSFGDSGANVLT
>TRBV5-1|TRBJ1-3
ASRTGQGLSGNTIY
>TRBV9|TRBJ2-7
ASSAGLAGYEQY
>TRBV2|TRBJ1-6
ASSYTGGNSPLH
>TRBV20-1|TRBJ1-6
SASRETLNNSPLH
>TRBV7-3|TRBJ2-5
ASSLRGGPQETQY
>TRBV12-3/TRBV12-4|TRBJ1-5
ASSLDRGRPQH
>TRBV6-5|TRBJ2-1
ASRDNYDANEQF
>TRBV2|TRBJ1-5
ASSDGTPAGTLGQPQH
>TRBV6-5|TRBJ1-3
ASSYWGTGSGNTIY